The sequence of this T cell receptor (beta chain) was determined in a study of tumor-infiltrating lymphocytes in primary liver carcinoma. Across the study: Patients were both men and women, whose ages ran from 30 to 69 years.

This CDR3 region has 15 residues. Germline lookup yields CDR1 SGHAT and CDR2 FQNNGV. Worth noting for this clonotype: It is likely a read error, because the conserved phenylalanine at the end of the CDR3 is missing.

The study co-extracted DNA and RNA from approximately 20-30 mg of unsorted bulk tissue. Priming with a constant-region primer yielded TCR beta cDNA from approximately 500 ng total RNA. Three-round nested multiplex PCR performed with slightly modified ARM-PCR produced the TCR beta libraries. Amplification in the first two PCR rounds was performed using TRBV1-TRBV30 forward primers and a C-beta reverse primer for 9 to 11 cycles each. MiXCR was run by TCRdb on the multiplex PCR reads, yielding one entry per CDR3 protein. The top ten clones hold approximately 18% of a sample with approximately 190,000 distinct CDR3 sequences, just under 85% of them seen once.

Specimen: tumor tissue from primary liver carcinoma. The sequence derives from a man aged 35 to 55 with primary liver carcinoma and hepatitis B virus infection. The rearrangement uses TRBV11-2 and TRBJ2-6, with D perhaps matching TRBD2 (5 bases). The chain's CDR3 is CDIQRPRSGANVLTI. In DNA, the CDR3 is TGTGACATCCAGCGGCCGCGCTCTGGGGCCAACGTCCTGACTATC.